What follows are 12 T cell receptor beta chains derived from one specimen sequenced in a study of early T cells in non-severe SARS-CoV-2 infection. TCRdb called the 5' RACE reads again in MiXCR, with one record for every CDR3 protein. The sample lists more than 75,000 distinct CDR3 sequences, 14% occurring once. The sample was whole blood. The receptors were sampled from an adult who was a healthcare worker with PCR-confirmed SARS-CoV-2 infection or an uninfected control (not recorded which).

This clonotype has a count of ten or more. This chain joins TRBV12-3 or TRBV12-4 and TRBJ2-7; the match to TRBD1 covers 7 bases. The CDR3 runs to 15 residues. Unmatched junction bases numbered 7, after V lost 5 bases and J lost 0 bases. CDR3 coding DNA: TGTGCCAGCAGTCTTTCCGGGACAGCCTCCTACGAGCAGTACTTC. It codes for CASSLSGTASYEQYF.

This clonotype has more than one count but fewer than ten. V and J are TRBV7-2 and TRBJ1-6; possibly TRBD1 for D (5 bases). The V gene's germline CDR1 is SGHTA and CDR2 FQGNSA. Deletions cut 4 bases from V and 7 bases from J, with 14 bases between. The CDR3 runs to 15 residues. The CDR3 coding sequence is TGTGCCAGCAGCTGGACCGGGGACCACAATTCACCCCTCCACTTT. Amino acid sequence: CASSWTGDHNSPLHF.

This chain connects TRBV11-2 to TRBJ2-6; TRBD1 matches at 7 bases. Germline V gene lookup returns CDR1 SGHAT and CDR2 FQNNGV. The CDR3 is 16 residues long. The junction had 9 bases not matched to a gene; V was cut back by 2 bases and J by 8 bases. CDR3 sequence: CASSLTSDRASNVLTF. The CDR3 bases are TGTGCCAGCAGCTTAACCTCAGACAGGGCTTCCAACGTCCTGACTTTC.

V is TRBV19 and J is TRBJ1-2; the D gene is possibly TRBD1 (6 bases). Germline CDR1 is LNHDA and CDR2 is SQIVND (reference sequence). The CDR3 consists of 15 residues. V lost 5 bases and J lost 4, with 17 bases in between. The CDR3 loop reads CASSARGQNSYGYTF. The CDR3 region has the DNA TGTGCCAGTAGTGCCCGCGGACAGAACTCCTATGGCTACACCTTC.

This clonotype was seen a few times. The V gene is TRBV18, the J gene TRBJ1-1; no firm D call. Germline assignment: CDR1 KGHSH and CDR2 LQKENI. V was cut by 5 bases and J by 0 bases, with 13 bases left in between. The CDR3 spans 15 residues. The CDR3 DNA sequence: TGTGCCAGCTCATCTCCCGGGTCCATGAACACTGAAGCTTTCTTT. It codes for CASSSPGSMNTEAFF. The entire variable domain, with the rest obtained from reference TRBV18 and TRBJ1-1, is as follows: NAGVMQNPRHLVRRRGQEARLRCSPMKGHSHVYWYRQLPEEGLKFMVYLQKENIIDESGMPKERFSAEFPKEGPSILRIQQVVRGDSAAYFCASSSPGSMNTEAFFGQGTRLTVV.

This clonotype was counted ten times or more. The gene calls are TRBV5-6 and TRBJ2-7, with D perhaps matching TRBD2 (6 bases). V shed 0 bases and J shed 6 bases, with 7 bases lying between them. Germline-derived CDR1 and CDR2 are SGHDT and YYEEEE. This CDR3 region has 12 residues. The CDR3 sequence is CASSLGRVEQYF. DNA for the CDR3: TGTGCCAGCAGCTTGGGGAGGGTCGAGCAGTACTTC.

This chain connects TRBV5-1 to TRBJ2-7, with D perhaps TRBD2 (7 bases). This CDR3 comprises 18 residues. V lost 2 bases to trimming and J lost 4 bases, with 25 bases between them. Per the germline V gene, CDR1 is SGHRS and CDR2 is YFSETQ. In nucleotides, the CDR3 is TGCGCCAGCAGCTTCGTCGGCGGGGGACAACCCGGCGGGTACGAGCAGTACTTC. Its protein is CASSFVGGGQPGGYEQYF. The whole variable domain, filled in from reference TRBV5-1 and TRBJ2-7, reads KAGVTQTPRYLIKTRGQQVTLSCSPISGHRSVSWYQQTPGQGLQFLFEYFSETQRNKGNFPGRFSGRQFSNSRSEMNVSTLELGDSALYLCASSFVGGGQPGGYEQYFGPGTRLTVT.

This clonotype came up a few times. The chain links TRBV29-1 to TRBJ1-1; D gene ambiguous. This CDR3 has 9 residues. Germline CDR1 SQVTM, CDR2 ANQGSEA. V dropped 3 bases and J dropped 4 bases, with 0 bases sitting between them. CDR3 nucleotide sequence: TGCAGCGTTGACACTGAAGCTTTCTTT. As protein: CSVDTEAFF.

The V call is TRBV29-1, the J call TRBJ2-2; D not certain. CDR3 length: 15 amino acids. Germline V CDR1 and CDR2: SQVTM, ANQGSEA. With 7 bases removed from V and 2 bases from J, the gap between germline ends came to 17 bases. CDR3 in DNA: TGCAGCGACCCCTTGAGGCTGCCCAACACCGGGGAGCTGTTTTTT. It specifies CSDPLRLPNTGELFF.

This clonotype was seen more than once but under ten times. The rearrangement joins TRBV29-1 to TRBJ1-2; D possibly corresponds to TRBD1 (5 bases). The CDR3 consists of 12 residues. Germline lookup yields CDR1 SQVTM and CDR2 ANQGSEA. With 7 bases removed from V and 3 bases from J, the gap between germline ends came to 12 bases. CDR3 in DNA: TGCAGCGGAGATGGGGGAGACTATGGCTACACCTTC. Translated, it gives CSGDGGDYGYTF.

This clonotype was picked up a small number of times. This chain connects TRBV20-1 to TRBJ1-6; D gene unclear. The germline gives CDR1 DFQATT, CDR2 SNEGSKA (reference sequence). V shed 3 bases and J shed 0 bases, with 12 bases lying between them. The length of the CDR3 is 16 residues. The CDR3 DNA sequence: TGCAGTGCTAGCAGGACCCCCAGCTCCTATAATTCACCCCTCCACTTT. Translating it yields CSASRTPSSYNSPLHF.

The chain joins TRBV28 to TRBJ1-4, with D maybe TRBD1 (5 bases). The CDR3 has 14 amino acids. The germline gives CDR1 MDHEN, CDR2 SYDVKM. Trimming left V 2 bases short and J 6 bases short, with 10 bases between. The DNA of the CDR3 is TGTGCCAGCAGTTTAACGGGGGTGTATGAAAAACTGTTTTTT. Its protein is CASSLTGVYEKLFF.